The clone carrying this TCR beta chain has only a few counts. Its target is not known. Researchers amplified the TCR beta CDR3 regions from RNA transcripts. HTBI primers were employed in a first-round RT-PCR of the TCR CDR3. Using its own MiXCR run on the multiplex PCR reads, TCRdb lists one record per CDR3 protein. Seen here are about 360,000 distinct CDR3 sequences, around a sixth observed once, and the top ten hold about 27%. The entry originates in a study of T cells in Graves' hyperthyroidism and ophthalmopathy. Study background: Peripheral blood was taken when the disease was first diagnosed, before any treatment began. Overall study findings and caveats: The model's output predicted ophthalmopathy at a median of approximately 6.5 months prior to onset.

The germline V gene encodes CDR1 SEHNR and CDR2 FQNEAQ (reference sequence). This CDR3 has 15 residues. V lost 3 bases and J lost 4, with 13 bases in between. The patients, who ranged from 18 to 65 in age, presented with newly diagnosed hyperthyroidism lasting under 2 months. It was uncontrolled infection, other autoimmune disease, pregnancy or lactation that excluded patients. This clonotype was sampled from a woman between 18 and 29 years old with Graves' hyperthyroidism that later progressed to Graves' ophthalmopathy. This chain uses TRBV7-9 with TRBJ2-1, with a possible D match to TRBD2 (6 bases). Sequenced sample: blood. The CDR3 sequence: CASSFMEGWYNEQFF. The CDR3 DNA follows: TGTGCCAGCAGCTTCATGGAGGGGTGGTACAATGAGCAGTTCTTC.